These 10 T cell receptor beta chains were all obtained from the same sample, sequenced in a study of control samples from healthy donors and cancer patients. Profiling relied on immunoSEQ multiplex PCR, and the TCRdb table lists in-frame clones only, not all of them. In the table there are about 74,000 clones, approximately 91% of which are singletons. The source material was blood. The source is a woman aged 45-65 years in good health.

The V call is TRBV9, the J call TRBJ1-2, with D unclear. CDR1 and CDR2 from the germline V gene are SGDLS and YYNGEE. This CDR3 region has 14 residues. Trimming cost V 3 bases and J 5 bases, with 14 bases left between them. The CDR3 DNA sequence: TGTGCCAGCAGCGCCACCTCTGGGGTATATGGCTACACCTTC. This gives the protein CASSATSGVYGYTF.

V is TRBV24-1 and J is TRBJ2-1; 8 bases are a match to TRBD2. The CDR3 extends over 14 amino acids. Germline V gives CDR1 KGHDR, CDR2 SFDVKD. V lost 9 bases and J lost 5; bases outside the gene matches: 8. CDR3 nucleotides: TGTGCCACCTCCTTGGGCGGGGGGAACAATGAGCAGTTCTTC. Protein: CATSLGGGNNEQFF.

This clone was detected only a few times. The chain has TRBV19 and TRBJ2-3, with D possibly called TRBD1 or TRBD2 (5 bases each). The germline CDR1 and CDR2 sequences are LNHDA and SQIVND (reference sequence). CDR3 length equals 14 residues. The germline V and J ends were trimmed by 1 base and 0 bases, with 5 bases remaining between them. Here the CDR3 DNA reads TGTGCCAGTAGTATAGGGGACAGCACAGATACGCAGTATTTT. Translating it yields CASSIGDSTDTQYF. The full variable domain, its missing parts supplied by reference TRBV19 and TRBJ2-3, is DGGITQSPKYLFRKEGQNVTLSCEQNLNHDAMYWYRQDPGQGLRLIYYSQIVNDFQKGDIAEGYSVSREKKESFPLTVTSAQKNPTAFYLCASSIGDSTDTQYFGPGTRLTVL.

The chain uses TRBV4-1 and TRBJ1-2; 10 bases agree with TRBD1. Germline lookup yields CDR1 MGHRA and CDR2 YSYEKL. The CDR3 sequence is 15 residues long. J lost 5 bases, V lost 4 bases, and 7 bases had no gene match. DNA of the CDR3: TGCGCCAGCAGCCGAGGACAGGGGGGAGAATATGGCTACACCTTC. Translating it yields CASSRGQGGEYGYTF.

This chain connects TRBV4-1 to TRBJ1-1; D ambiguous. The V and J ends lost 0 bases and 1 base respectively, with 12 bases between them. The CDR3 runs to 16 residues. CDR1 MGHRA and CDR2 YSYEKL come from the germline V gene. The CDR3 reads CASSQDLRLRNTEAFF. CDR3 bases: TGCGCCAGCAGCCAAGATCTTAGACTCAGGAACACTGAAGCTTTCTTT.

The chain uses TRBV23-1 and TRBJ1-2, with D possibly being TRBD1 (6 bases). TRBV23-1 is an ORF, with its function uncertain. V was clipped by 3 bases and J by 0 bases, with 20 bases between them. This CDR3 region has 18 residues. This CDR3 reads CASSHTGGLLQTNYGYTF. The CDR3 DNA reads TGCGCCAGCAGTCATACGGGGGGGCTTCTACAAACTAACTATGGCTACACCTTC.

The chain is built from TRBV14 and TRBJ2-7; D tentatively fits TRBD1 or TRBD2 (6 bases each). The CDR3 runs 18 residues. Germline V gives CDR1 SGHDN, CDR2 FVKESK. The V and J ends lost 0 bases and 2 bases respectively, with 20 bases between them. CDR3 DNA sequence: TGTGCCAGCAGCCAAGATGAGGCTTTTGGGGGGCGACCCTACGAGCAGTACTTC. As protein: CASSQDEAFGGRPYEQYF.

This rearrangement joins TRBV6-6 to TRBJ2-6; D remains ambiguous. This CDR3 spans 14 amino acids. Germline V gene data show CDR1 as MNHNY and CDR2 as SVGAGI (reference sequence). V lost 10 bases and J lost 1, with 11 bases in between. DNA for the CDR3: TGTGCCACCCTGACGTCGTCTGGGGCCAACGTCCTGACTTTC. This translates into CATLTSSGANVLTF.

This clone was seen a few times. V gene TRBV2 combines with J gene TRBJ1-6; D gene ambiguous. CDR3 length: 12 residues. Germline V gives CDR1 SNHLY, CDR2 FYNNEI. With 6 bases removed from V and 15 bases from J, the gap between germline ends came to 15 bases. The chain's CDR3 is CASRVQTGSLHF. The CDR3 DNA reads TGTGCCAGCAGAGTTCAAACCGGGAGCCTCCACTTT.

The chain couples TRBV9 to TRBJ2-2; D gene ambiguous. CDR1 is SGDLS and CDR2 is YYNGEE in the germline V gene. The ends were cut back, 0 bases at V and 6 bases at J, with 9 bases in the middle. This CDR3 spans 14 amino acids. DNA for the CDR3: TGTGCCAGCAGCGTAGCGGCTAGGCCCGGGGAGCTGTTTTTT. Residues: CASSVAARPGELFF.